The 12 T cell receptor beta chains below all came from one sample that was sequenced in a study of T cells after yellow fever vaccination (dated by TCRdb to the late 2010s). Library preparation was by 5' RACE. TCRdb shows the sequencer as Illumina NovaSeq 6000. TCRdb itself trimmed the public reads at Q25 with fastp, ran MiXCR and retained productive beta chains. Every distinct CDR3 protein forms one entry, paired with its most common genes and DNA. The sample profile shows about 340,000 distinct CDR3 sequences; around 4.1% of them were found once. The ten largest clones represent 20% to 30% of the sample. The treatment or condition tag for this specimen amounts to: live attenuated yellow fever vaccine strain. This material consisted of PBMCs, taken 5 days after the yellow fever booster vaccination. These receptors were obtained from a man aged 18 to 35 who received the YFV17D yellow fever vaccine.

The chain joins TRBV12-3 or TRBV12-4 to TRBJ2-1; tentative D call: TRBD1 (6 bases). There are 14 residues in the CDR3. V lost 5 bases and J 2 bases, leaving 10 bases between the germline ends. The CDR3 DNA reads as TGTGCCAGCAGTCTGGACAGAACCTACAATGAGCAGTTCTTC. Protein: CASSLDRTYNEQFF.

This clonotype occurred a few times. The gene calls are TRBV27 and TRBJ2-2; the match to TRBD2 covers 8 bases. The ends lost 6 bases at V and 7 bases at J; junction bases unmatched: 7. Germline CDR1 and CDR2: MNHEY and SMNVEV (reference sequence). The CDR3 covers 14 residues. The CDR3 reads CASSPTGGSGELFF. The CDR3 nucleotides read TGTGCCAGCAGCCCCACGGGGGGGAGCGGGGAGCTGTTTTTT.

This sequence joins TRBV30 and TRBJ1-2, with D perhaps matching TRBD1 (5 bases). CDR3 size: 14 residues. The germline V and J ends were trimmed by 0 bases and 14 bases, with 22 bases remaining between them. Germline V gives CDR1 GTSNPN, CDR2 SVGIG (reference sequence). The CDR3 reads CAWSVSRVGGRATF. The CDR3, as DNA: TGTGCCTGGAGTGTATCCCGGGTCGGGGGGAGAGCGACCTTC. Combining the CDR3 with reference TRBV30 and TRBJ1-2 gives the whole variable domain SQTIHQWPATLVQPVGSPLSLECTVEGTSNPNLYWYRQAAGRGLQLLFYSVGIGQISSEVPQNLSASRPQDRQFILSSKKLLLSDSGFYLCAWSVSRVGGRATFGSGTRLTVV.

This clonotype was detected many times. This chain connects TRBV3-1 to TRBJ1-6, with TRBD1 matching 7 bases. The CDR3 runs to 16 residues. Germline CDR1 LGHDT, CDR2 YNNKEL (reference sequence). V shed 1 base, J shed 5 bases, and the junction held 5 bases outside the gene matches. CDR3 DNA sequence: TGTGCCAGCAGCCAAGTCGTAGGGGGCGATAATTCACCCCTCCACTTT. As protein: CASSQVVGGDNSPLHF.

Only a few counts were recorded for this clonotype. The rearrangement uses TRBV6-2 or TRBV6-3 and TRBJ2-7, with a weak D call TRBD2 (5 bases). The CDR3 covers 13 residues. Germline lookup yields CDR1 MNHEY and CDR2 SVGEGT. V was trimmed by 2 bases and J by 3 bases, leaving 8 bases between them. Here the CDR3 DNA reads TGTGCCAGCAGTTACGGACTGGTCTACGAGCAGTACTTC. Residues: CASSYGLVYEQYF.

This clonotype was found a few times. The chain links TRBV3-1 to TRBJ2-1; tentatively, D is TRBD2 (5 bases). This CDR3 has 17 residues. Per the germline V gene, CDR1 is LGHDT and CDR2 is YNNKEL (reference sequence). Trimming cost V 0 bases and J 0 bases, with 12 bases left between them. CDR3 region: CASSQEVRGGSYNEQFF. DNA for the CDR3: TGTGCCAGCAGCCAAGAGGTTCGGGGTGGCTCCTACAATGAGCAGTTCTTC.

This clonotype was recorded a few times. The chain recombines TRBV5-1 with TRBJ2-3, with TRBD2 as a possible D gene (5 bases). V was trimmed by 4 bases and J by 14 bases, leaving 20 bases between them. The germline gives CDR1 SGHRS, CDR2 YFSETQ. CDR3 length: 13 amino acids. CDR3 protein: CASSPNEGGIVYF. CDR3 in DNA: TGCGCCAGCAGCCCAAATGAGGGTGGGATCGTGTATTTT.

A few counts support this clonotype. The V gene is TRBV12-3 or TRBV12-4, the J gene TRBJ2-3; possible D gene TRBD2, 5 bases. CDR3 length: 12 amino acids. V was pared by 6 bases and J by 5 bases, with 9 bases between. CDR3 amino acids: CASRQLVDTQYF. Here the CDR3 DNA reads TGTGCCAGCAGGCAACTAGTAGATACGCAGTATTTT.

At least ten counts were recorded for this clonotype. J is TRBJ2-6 and V is TRBV5-1; D unresolved. Germline CDR1 reads SGHRS; CDR2 reads YFSETQ. The CDR3 totals 13 residues. V was clipped by 0 bases and J by 4 bases, with 2 bases between them. CDR3 nucleotide sequence: TGCGCCAGCAGCTTGGAAGGGGCCAACGTCCTGACTTTC. Amino acid sequence: CASSLEGANVLTF.

This chain joins TRBV6-1 and TRBJ2-5, with a tentative D call TRBD2 (6 bases). CDR1 MNHNS and CDR2 SASEGT come from the germline V gene. Trimming removed 2 bases from V and 6 bases from J, with 13 bases in between. The CDR3 extends over 14 amino acids. The CDR3 spells CASSESRGMKTQYF. In nucleotides, the CDR3 is TGTGCCAGCAGTGAATCGCGGGGCATGAAGACCCAGTACTTC.

This clonotype showed up just a few times. The chain employs TRBV4-1 and TRBJ1-5; D is ambiguous. Trimming pared 5 bases from V and 1 base from J, leaving 9 bases between. CDR3 length equals 14 residues. CDR1 MGHRA and CDR2 YSYEKL come from the germline V gene. This CDR3 reads CASSKGTSNQPQHF. CDR3 DNA: TGCGCCAGCAGCAAGGGAACGAGCAATCAGCCCCAGCATTTT.

This clonotype was detected only a few times. The V and J genes are TRBV7-9 and TRBJ1-5, with 9 positions matching TRBD1. Trimming at V came to 5 bases and at J to 3 bases, leaving 11 bases not matched to a gene. CDR3 length: 17 residues. Germline V CDR1 and CDR2: SEHNR, FQNEAQ (reference sequence). CDR3 in DNA: TGTGCCAGCAGCCGTTCCCCCGGGACAGGGTACAATCAGCCCCAGCATTTT. Translation: CASSRSPGTGYNQPQHF.